These 15 T cell receptor beta chains came from one sample sequenced in a study of T-cell memory formation after mild COVID-19. TCRdb used MiXCR to reprocess the 5' RACE reads, holding one entry per CDR3 protein. Among about 470,000 distinct CDR3 sequences, about 23% were seen once, and the ten largest hold around 13%. Specimen: PBMCs or a T cell subset sorted from them (not recorded which). All receptors come from an adult woman who had mild COVID-19 (a few samples of this study predate the infection). Cell type and time point are not known.

In this sample, this clonotype turned up a few times. The rearrangement links TRBV6-2 or TRBV6-3 to TRBJ2-1; D is unresolved. The V end was cut by 6 bases, the J end by 8 bases, with 14 bases between. The CDR3 is made up of 13 amino acids. From germline, CDR1 is MNHEY and CDR2 SVGEGT. This CDR3 is CASRRPPGDEQFF. The CDR3 DNA is TGTGCCAGCAGACGCCCCCCTGGGGATGAGCAGTTCTTC.

This clonotype was detected only a few times. J is TRBJ2-7 and V is TRBV7-9; maybe TRBD1 (5 bases). The CDR3 consists of 15 residues. V was pared by 1 base and J by 3 bases, with 13 bases between. Germline values: CDR1 SEHNR, CDR2 FQNEAQ (reference sequence). DNA for the CDR3: TGTGCCAGCAGCTTAGGCTCAGGGCTATACTACGAGCAGTACTTC. This codes for CASSLGSGLYYEQYF.

The chain carries TRBV24-1 and TRBJ1-2; tentatively, D is TRBD1 (5 bases). The V end was cut by 1 base, the J end by 8 bases, with 16 bases between. This CDR3 comprises 15 residues. The germline gives CDR1 KGHDR, CDR2 SFDVKD. This chain's CDR3 is CATSDFGGPGGGYTF. CDR3 nucleotides: TGTGCCACCAGTGATTTCGGTGGACCTGGGGGAGGCTACACCTTC.

This clonotype was counted once. CDR3 bases: TGTGCCAGTAGTATGGGGCTAGCGAGCACCGGGGAGCTGTTTTTT. This codes for CASSMGLASTGELFF. This rearrangement joins TRBV19 to TRBJ2-2; TRBD2 might be the D (6 bases). The germline V gene encodes CDR1 LNHDA and CDR2 SQIVND (reference sequence). The CDR3 has 15 residues. The V gene lost 3 bases and the J gene lost 4 bases, with 12 bases spanning the gap. The variable domain in full, with the rest retrieved from reference TRBV19 and TRBJ2-2, is DGGITQSPKYLFRKEGQNVTLSCEQNLNHDAMYWYRQDPGQGLRLIYYSQIVNDFQKGDIAEGYSVSREKKESFPLTVTSAQKNPTAFYLCASSMGLASTGELFFGEGSRLTVL.

This chain uses TRBV9 with TRBJ1-1, with D perhaps matching TRBD1 (5 bases). Trimming took 4 bases from V and 1 from J, leaving 11 bases between them. The CDR3 runs 14 residues. Germline V gives CDR1 SGDLS, CDR2 YYNGEE. The CDR3 nucleotides read TGTGCCAGCAGCTCTCAGGGTCCGAACACTGAAGCTTTCTTT. Protein product: CASSSQGPNTEAFF.

This clonotype has only one observation. This chain connects TRBV2 to TRBJ1-1, with 7 bases aligning to TRBD1. This CDR3 region has 12 residues. CDR1 SNHLY and CDR2 FYNNEI come from the germline V gene. With 4 bases clipped from V and 6 bases from J, the junction kept 2 bases outside the gene matches. In DNA, the CDR3 is TGTGCCAGCAGTGGGGACAGCCCTGAAGCTTTCTTT. Protein: CASSGDSPEAFF.

This clonotype has more than one count but fewer than ten. The chain recombines TRBV9 with TRBJ2-5; D ambiguous. V lost 0 bases, J lost 5 bases, and 14 bases lay in between. The CDR3 totals 15 residues. Germline CDR1 SGDLS, CDR2 YYNGEE. In DNA, the CDR3 is TGTGCCAGCAGCGTAGGGAGCCACGTAGGGGAGACCCAGTACTTC. This encodes CASSVGSHVGETQYF.

The rearrangement joins TRBV9 to TRBJ2-1, with 7 bases fitting TRBD2. The CDR3 covers 15 residues. V lost 4 bases to trimming and J lost 7 bases; unmatched junction nucleotides: 11. Germline CDR1 is SGDLS and CDR2 is YYNGEE. CDR3 bases: TGTGCCAGCAGCCCCGTGGGTGCGGGAGATAATGAGCAGTTCTTC. Encoded protein: CASSPVGAGDNEQFF.

In this sample, this clonotype turned up a few times. The rearrangement joins TRBV12-3 or TRBV12-4 to TRBJ1-6; D gene unclear. The V end lost 6 bases, the J end lost 0 bases, and 15 bases lay between the germline ends. The length of the CDR3 is 17 residues. The CDR3 sequence: CASRPTPSSSYNSPLHF. CDR3 coding DNA: TGTGCCAGCAGGCCAACCCCATCGAGCTCCTATAATTCACCCCTCCACTTT.

The chain carries TRBV11-2 and TRBJ1-2; possibly TRBD1 for D (6 bases). This CDR3 region has 13 residues. Trimming took 4 bases from V and 8 from J, leaving 14 bases between them. Per the germline V gene, CDR1 is SGHAT and CDR2 is FQNNGV. CDR3 sequence: CASSSYRVQGYTF. In nucleotides, the CDR3 is TGTGCCAGCAGCTCCTACAGGGTCCAAGGCTACACCTTC.

The chain recombines TRBV4-1 with TRBJ2-1, with a weak D call TRBD2 (5 bases). Per the germline V gene, CDR1 is MGHRA and CDR2 is YSYEKL. The CDR3 is 17 amino acids. The V gene lost 0 bases and the J gene lost 8 bases, with 20 bases spanning the gap. CDR3 residues: CASSQDFGLRARHEQFF. CDR3 DNA sequence: TGCGCCAGCAGCCAAGATTTCGGGTTGAGGGCTCGCCATGAGCAGTTCTTC.

This clonotype occurred a few times. The chain joins TRBV6-2 or TRBV6-3 to TRBJ2-5, with a weak D call TRBD2 (5 bases). V was trimmed by 7 bases and J by 5 bases, leaving 20 bases between them. The CDR3 sequence is 15 residues long. Germline CDR1 and CDR2: MNHEY and SVGEGT. CDR3 sequence reads: CASTYLDRRGETQYF. The CDR3 DNA reads as TGTGCCAGCACCTACCTGGACCGACGAGGGGAGACCCAGTACTTC.

The chain joins TRBV28 to TRBJ1-1; D is uncertain. Germline V gene data show CDR1 as MDHEN and CDR2 as SYDVKM. The CDR3 sequence is 17 residues long. The V and J ends lost 3 bases and 0 bases respectively, with 17 bases between them. Here the CDR3 reads CASSFVGGFGVNTEAFF. The CDR3 coding sequence is TGTGCCAGCAGTTTTGTAGGAGGGTTTGGGGTGAACACTGAAGCTTTCTTT.

A single count supports this clonotype. The chain uses TRBV20-1 and TRBJ2-1; D possibly corresponds to TRBD2 (5 bases). V lost 7 bases, J lost 0 bases, and 10 bases lay in between. Germline CDR1 reads DFQATT; CDR2 reads SNEGSKA (reference sequence). CDR3 length: 13 residues. This chain's CDR3 is CSVTDSSYNEQFF. CDR3 DNA: TGCAGTGTTACGGACTCCTCCTACAATGAGCAGTTCTTC.

In its sample, this clonotype was seen a few times. V usage is TRBV20-1 and J usage is TRBJ1-6, with 7 bases matching TRBD1. The germline CDR1 and CDR2 sequences are DFQATT and SNEGSKA (reference sequence). The CDR3 consists of 17 residues. V lost 0 bases, J lost 7 bases, and 12 bases stayed unmatched. The CDR3 bases are TGCAGTGCTAGAGATAGAGGGAGAACAGGGGACAATTCACCCCTCCACTTT. It translates to CSARDRGRTGDNSPLHF.